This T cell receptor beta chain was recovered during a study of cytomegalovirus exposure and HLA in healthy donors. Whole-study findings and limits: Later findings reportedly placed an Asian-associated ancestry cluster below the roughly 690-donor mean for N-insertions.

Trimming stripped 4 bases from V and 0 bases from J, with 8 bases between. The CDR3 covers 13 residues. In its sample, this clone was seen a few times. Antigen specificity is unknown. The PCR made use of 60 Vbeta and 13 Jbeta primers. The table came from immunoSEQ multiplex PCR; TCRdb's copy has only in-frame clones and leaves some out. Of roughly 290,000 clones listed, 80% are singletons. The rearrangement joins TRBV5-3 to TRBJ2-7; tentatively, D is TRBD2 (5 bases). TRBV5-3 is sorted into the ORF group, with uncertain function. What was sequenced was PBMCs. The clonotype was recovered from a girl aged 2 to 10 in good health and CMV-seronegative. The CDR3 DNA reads TGTGCCAGAAGCACCCGGGACTCCTACGAGCAGTACTTC. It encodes CARSTRDSYEQYF.